One TCR beta chain is described in this entry. Its matching antigen is unknown. The sample belongs to a study of T cells in Graves' hyperthyroidism and ophthalmopathy. Overall study results and limits: Ophthalmopathy and stable hyperthyroidism were told apart by a 13 V-J model. In blood, most of the thyroid clonotypes expanded above 0.001 were also present.

Trimming took 4 bases from V and 8 from J, leaving 17 bases between them. The CDR3 spans 13 residues. The germline CDR1 and CDR2 sequences are DFQATT and SNEGSKA (reference sequence). There were TCR beta CDR3 regions amplified from RNA transcripts. TCR CDR3 regions were first amplified by RT-PCR with HTBI primers. One entry per CDR3 protein, called by TCRdb with MiXCR from the multiplex PCR reads. This table holds 500,000 to 600,000 distinct CDR3 sequences, roughly 46% found once. It was uncontrolled infection, other autoimmune disease, pregnancy or lactation that excluded patients. Specimen: peripheral blood or thyroid tissue (not recorded which). V usage is TRBV20-1 and J usage is TRBJ1-2; tentative D call: TRBD1 (5 bases). The TCR was taken from an adult woman with Graves' disease, either hyperthyroidism or ophthalmopathy (not recorded which). Written as DNA, the CDR3 is TGCAGTGCTAAGGGACTAGCGGGAGGAGGCTACACCTTC. It specifies CSAKGLAGGGYTF.